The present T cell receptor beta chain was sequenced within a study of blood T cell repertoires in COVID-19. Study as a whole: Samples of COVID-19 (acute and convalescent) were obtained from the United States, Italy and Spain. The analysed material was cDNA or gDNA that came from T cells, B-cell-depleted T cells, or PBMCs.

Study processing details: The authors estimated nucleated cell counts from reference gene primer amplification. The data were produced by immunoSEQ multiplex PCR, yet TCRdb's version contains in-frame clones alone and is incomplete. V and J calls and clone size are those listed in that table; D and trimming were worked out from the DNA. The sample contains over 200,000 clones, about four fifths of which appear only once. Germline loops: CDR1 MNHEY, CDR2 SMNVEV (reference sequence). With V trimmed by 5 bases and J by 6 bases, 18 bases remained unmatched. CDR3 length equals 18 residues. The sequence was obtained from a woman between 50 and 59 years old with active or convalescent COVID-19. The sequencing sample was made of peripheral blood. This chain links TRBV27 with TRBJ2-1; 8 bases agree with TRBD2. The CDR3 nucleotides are TGTGCCAGCAGTCCCTACCTCGGGGGGGGCGCGATTATCAATGAGCAGTTCTTC. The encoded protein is CASSPYLGGGAIINEQFF.